The rows below give T cell receptor beta chains drawn from one sample of a study of identical twins. TCRdb used MiXCR to reprocess the 5' RACE reads, holding one entry per CDR3 protein. The sample has some 710,000 distinct CDR3 sequences; roughly 6% are singletons. Input material: naive T cells sorted from blood. These receptors came from a young man in good health. Each CDR3 is given with its conserved first and last residue. D genes are given only for firm matches. Not all rows give a size; the values are once, few, many and, for expanded clones, a class.

j_gene | v_gene | d_gene | abundance | CDR3nt | CDR3aa
TRBJ2-1 | TRBV4-1 | TRBD2 | many | TGCGCCAGCAGCCAACTAGCGGTCTCCTACAATGAGCAGTTCTTC | CASSQLAVSYNEQFF
TRBJ2-4 | TRBV5-5 | NA | many | TGTGCCAGCAGCTTGGCCCGGGGCATTCAGTACTTC | CASSLARGIQYF
TRBJ1-3 | TRBV7-9 | NA | many | TGTGCCAGCAGCCCCCCTCACAGGGAGGTTGGAAACACCATATATTTT | CASSPPHREVGNTIYF
TRBJ2-3 | TRBV7-9 | TRBD2 | many | TGTGCCAGCAGCGCCCTAGCGGGAGTGTATACGCAGTATTTT | CASSALAGVYTQYF
TRBJ2-7 | TRBV29-1 | NA | NA | TGCAGCGTCCGGCCCATGGTGGGCGAGCAGTACTTC | CSVRPMVGEQYF
TRBJ2-4 | TRBV12-3/TRBV12-4 | NA | many | TGTGCCAGCAGACTGTTTGGGCCCAAAAACATTCAGTACTTC | CASRLFGPKNIQYF
TRBJ2-1 | TRBV5-1 | NA | many | TGCGCCAGCAGCTTGTTGGTACAGGAGTACAATGAGCAGTTCTTC | CASSLLVQEYNEQFF
TRBJ2-2 | TRBV7-2 | NA | NA | TGTGCCAGCAGCCCAAGGGCGGAGACGAACACCGGGGAGCTGTTTTTT | CASSPRAETNTGELFF
TRBJ2-5 | TRBV6-5 | NA | many | TGTGCCAGCAGTTACACCCTTATTACGGTCCAAGAGACCCAGTACTTC | CASSYTLITVQETQYF
TRBJ2-1 | TRBV20-1 | TRBD2 | many | TGCAGTGCTAACCCTAGCGGGTCGTACAATGAGCAGTTCTTC | CSANPSGSYNEQFF
TRBJ2-1 | TRBV24-1 | NA | many | TGTGCCACCAGTGATCCGACCGGGACCCACAGTGAGCAGTTCTTC | CATSDPTGTHSEQFF
TRBJ2-1 | TRBV7-3 | NA | many | TGTGCCAGCAGCTTAGCAGCGGGCCGAGGCAATGAGCAGTTCTTC | CASSLAAGRGNEQFF
TRBJ2-7 | TRBV10-3 | TRBD1 | many | TGTGCCATCAGTGAGCCCACGACAGGGTACGAGCAGTACTTC | CAISEPTTGYEQYF
TRBJ2-3 | TRBV2 | NA | few | TGTGCCAGCGCTCGGGCATTTCTCGACACAGATACGCAGTATTTT | CASARAFLDTDTQYF
TRBJ2-5 | TRBV7-6 | TRBD2 | few | TGTGCCAGCAGCTTTGTTACCGGGACTAGCGGGAGGGCCGGAGAGACCCAGTACTTC | CASSFVTGTSGRAGETQYF
TRBJ1-5 | TRBV27 | NA | few | TGTGCCAGCAGCTCCGGGAAGGATCAGCATTTT | CASSSGKDQHF
TRBJ1-2 | TRBV7-9 | NA | many | TGTGCCAGCAGCTTAGTAGGCGCCGGAATCTATGGCTACACCTTC | CASSLVGAGIYGYTF
TRBJ1-5 | TRBV28 | NA | NA | TGTGCCAGCAGTTGGGGCCCCAGCAATCAGCCCCAGCATTTT | CASSWGPSNQPQHF
TRBJ2-1 | TRBV5-1 | TRBD2 | many | TGCGCCAGCAGCTTGGAAGCGGGAGGGCTGAATGAGCAGTTCTTC | CASSLEAGGLNEQFF
TRBJ2-7 | TRBV18 | TRBD1 | NA | TGTGCCAGCGTCATCGACAGGGGGATGGACGAGCAGTACTTC | CASVIDRGMDEQYF
TRBJ2-3 | TRBV4-3 | TRBD2 | many | TGCGCCAGCAGCCAAGAAGGGACTAGCGGCTACACAGATACGCAGTATTTT | CASSQEGTSGYTDTQYF
TRBJ1-5 | TRBV18 | TRBD1 | few | TGTGCCAGCTCACCCGAGCAAACAGGGGTCAGCAATCAGCCCCAGCATTTT | CASSPEQTGVSNQPQHF
TRBJ1-1 | TRBV19 | TRBD1 | many | TGTGCCAGCAAGGGACAGCCTCTTGAAGCTTTCTTT | CASKGQPLEAFF
TRBJ2-5 | TRBV2 | TRBD2 | many | TGTGCCAGCAGAACCGGGGCGGGAGTAGAGACCCAGTACTTC | CASRTGAGVETQYF
TRBJ2-7 | TRBV21-1 | NA | few | TGTGCCAGCAGCAGAAAGGACAGCACGTTC | CASSRKDSTF